This entry describes one T cell receptor (beta chain). Its antigen is unknown. The same CDR3 is also encoded by other DNA sequences in this sample. CD4+CD25+CD127- Tregs, CD4+CD25- non-Tregs, CD4 and CD8 cells were sorted. The data were obtained in a study of Tregs in tolerant kidney transplant recipients. Whole-study findings and limits: Few patients were studied, so findings need validation in larger groups. The most relevant donor-specific Treg TCRbeta repertoire apparently came from expansion with activated donor B cells. This study did not directly address biological reproducibility.

V was cut by 0 bases and J by 5 bases, with 9 bases left in between. CDR3 length: 14 amino acids. CDR1 SGHDT and CDR2 YYEEEE come from the germline V gene. Produced via immunoSEQ multiplex PCR; TCRdb's table is partial and in-frame only. The data hold 100,000 to 150,000 clones, with roughly nine tenths observed a single time. Sample: CD4+ T cells from blood. The receptor was derived from a human donor in good health. V and J are TRBV5-6 and TRBJ1-5; D ambiguous. In DNA, the CDR3 is TGTGCCAGCAGCTTGGCGGGTGGGGATCAGCCCCAGCATTTT. This sequence encodes CASSLAGGDQPQHF.